This is a list of T cell receptor beta chains from one sample in a study of identical twins. Each CDR3 protein is one row after TCRdb ran MiXCR on the 5' RACE reads. The repertoire holds about 500,000 distinct CDR3 sequences, more than 13% seen once, with approximately 0.98% in the top ten. The same sample was also used in a study of yellow fever vaccine responses in identical twins.

Sequencing was done on a sample of CD4+ T cells sorted from blood. All receptors derive from a woman aged 18-29 years in good health. CDR3s include the opening cysteine and the closing phenylalanine or tryptophan. The order of the fields is V gene, D gene, clone size, J gene, CDR3 DNA, CDR3 protein. D genes are given only for firm matches. Clone sizes are given selectively: once, few, many, or a class where the clone is expanded.

>TRBV7-6|-|few|TRBJ2-5
TGTGCCAGCAGCTGGAGCGGAGGCCAAGAGACCCAGTACTTC
CASSWSGGQETQYF
>TRBV5-1|TRBD2|-|TRBJ2-5
TGCGCCAGCAGCTTGGCCTCTAGCGGGGGGGCGTTTCGTGAGACCCAGTACTTC
CASSLASSGGAFRETQYF
>TRBV30|TRBD2|-|TRBJ2-7
TGTGCCTGGAGTCAGGGACTAGCGGGGATCGAGCAGTACTTC
CAWSQGLAGIEQYF
>TRBV19|-|-|TRBJ2-3
TGTGCCAGCATTAGCTGGGCAGGGAGCACAGATACGCAGTATTTT
CASISWAGSTDTQYF
>TRBV5-1|-|-|TRBJ2-7
TGCGCCAGCAGCTTGGGGTTAGGGAAGTCCTACGAGCAGTACTTC
CASSLGLGKSYEQYF
>TRBV5-1|-|few|TRBJ2-2
TGCGCCAGCAGCTTGGTGGGGGTAGGCACCGGGGAGCTGTTTTTT
CASSLVGVGTGELFF
>TRBV4-3|-|few|TRBJ1-6
TGCGCCAGCAGCCAAGATCGGGGGCCGACAGATTCACCCCTCCACTTT
CASSQDRGPTDSPLHF
>TRBV3-1|TRBD2|few|TRBJ2-1
TGTGCCAGCAGCCCGGGACTAACGGGGGTTGCTGAGCAGTTCTTC
CASSPGLTGVAEQFF
>TRBV6-5|-|-|TRBJ2-7
TGTGCCAGCACTTTTACGTCGGCATCTTCCTACGAGCAGTACTTC
CASTFTSASSYEQYF
>TRBV7-2|-|-|TRBJ2-3
TGTGCCAGCAGCTTTCAGGCGGGGACGCAGTATTTT
CASSFQAGTQYF
>TRBV7-3|TRBD1|few|TRBJ2-1
TGTGCCAGCAGCACCATCCCAGGACAGGGGGCAGCAGGTTTATTCTTC
CASSTIPGQGAAGLFF
>TRBV11-2|TRBD2|-|TRBJ2-5
TGTGCCAGCAGCGCCGCTAGCGGGGGGGCGTGGGAGACCCAGTACTTC
CASSAASGGAWETQYF
>TRBV6-6|TRBD1|-|TRBJ2-2
TGTGCCAGCAGGGAACAGGGGACCGGGGAGCTGTTTTTT
CASREQGTGELFF
>TRBV5-1|-|many|TRBJ1-4
TGCGCCAGCAGCTTGGCGGTTGACAGAAGAAATGAAAAACTGTTTTTT
CASSLAVDRRNEKLFF
>TRBV29-1|-|-|TRBJ2-1
TGCAGCGTTGCCCGGGACCGGTGGAGTGAGCAGTTCTTC
CSVARDRWSEQFF
>TRBV5-5|-|many|TRBJ2-3
TGTGCCAGCAGCTCCAAGGGCCCTAGCACAGATACGCAGTATTTT
CASSSKGPSTDTQYF
>TRBV19|TRBD1|few|TRBJ1-1
TGTGCCAGTGGGACAGGGCTGATGAACACTGAAGCTTTCTTT
CASGTGLMNTEAFF
>TRBV3-1|-|-|TRBJ1-2
TGTGCCAGCAGCCAAGTATGGGGCTGGTGGAACTATGGCTACACCTTC
CASSQVWGWWNYGYTF
>TRBV3-1|-|few|TRBJ1-2
TGTGCCAGCAGGCCCGGGACCGATCAGTACTATGGCTACACCTTC
CASRPGTDQYYGYTF
>TRBV3-1|TRBD2|-|TRBJ2-5
TGTGCCAGCAGCCTACGGACTAGCGGCACCCAGTACTTC
CASSLRTSGTQYF
>TRBV5-5|-|-|TRBJ2-5
TGTGCCAGCAGCACCCCAGGGGTAGGAGAGACCCAGTACTTC
CASSTPGVGETQYF
>TRBV29-1|TRBD1|few|TRBJ2-1
TGCAGCGGAGGACAGGCCTACAATGAGCAGTTCTTC
CSGGQAYNEQFF
>TRBV7-9|TRBD2|-|TRBJ2-7
TGTGCCAGCAGCCCTACTAGCGGAGCAACCTACGAGCAGTACTTC
CASSPTSGATYEQYF
>TRBV7-2|-|-|TRBJ2-1
TGTGCCAGCAGCTTAGGCCCAGCCGACAATGAGCAGTTCTTC
CASSLGPADNEQFF
>TRBV28|-|many|TRBJ2-7
TGTGCCAGCAGTCCCCCCGCGGTCACCTACGAGCAGTACTTC
CASSPPAVTYEQYF
>TRBV19|-|few|TRBJ1-6
TGTGCCAGTAGTTCGAATCCATGGGATTCACCCCTCCACTTT
CASSSNPWDSPLHF
>TRBV20-1|-|-|TRBJ2-7
TGCAGTTCGGATTCGGACAGCTCCTACGAGCAGTACTTC
CSSDSDSSYEQYF
>TRBV28|-|few|TRBJ2-2
TGTGCCAGCATACGACAGGGAGCGGGCACCGGGGAGCTGTTTTTT
CASIRQGAGTGELFF
>TRBV2|-|few|TRBJ2-7
TGTGCCAGCAGTCAACAGGGGGGGGTCGAGCAGTACTTC
CASSQQGGVEQYF
>TRBV28|-|-|TRBJ2-3
TGTGCCAGCAGTCTTGGATACTCCAAACTCACAGATACGCAGTATTTT
CASSLGYSKLTDTQYF
>TRBV10-3|TRBD1|few|TRBJ1-1
TGTGCCATCAGTGGGCAGGGGGCGAACACTGAAGCTTTCTTT
CAISGQGANTEAFF
>TRBV12-3/TRBV12-4|-|-|TRBJ2-5
TGTGCCAGCAGTTTAGTGCGGGACGCCCAAGAGACCCAGTACTTC
CASSLVRDAQETQYF
>TRBV29-1|TRBD2|many|TRBJ2-7
TGCAGCGTTGGACTAGCGGGAGTTGGGTACGAGCAGTACTTC
CSVGLAGVGYEQYF
>TRBV20-1|TRBD2|-|TRBJ2-3
TGCAGTGCTAGGTGGAGCGGGAGAACAGATACGCAGTATTTT
CSARWSGRTDTQYF
>TRBV7-9|-|-|TRBJ2-5
TGTGCCAGCAGCCCCGACAGGTTGCAGTACCAAGAGACCCAGTACTTC
CASSPDRLQYQETQYF
>TRBV7-2|-|-|TRBJ2-2
TGTGCCAGCAGCCGACGCCGGGACGGTAACACCGGGGAGCTGTTTTTT
CASSRRRDGNTGELFF
>TRBV15|-|-|TRBJ1-1
TGTGCCACCAGCAGAGAACCGGGGAGGAACACTGAAGCTTTCTTT
CATSREPGRNTEAFF
>TRBV20-1|TRBD2|few|TRBJ2-1
TGCAGTGCTCTTTCTAGCGGGAGGGCCGGAAATGAGCAGTTCTTC
CSALSSGRAGNEQFF
>TRBV3-1|-|many|TRBJ1-5
TGTGCCAGCAGCCAAGACACCGCTAGCAATCAGCCCCAGCATTTT
CASSQDTASNQPQHF
>TRBV18|TRBD2|-|TRBJ2-5
TGTGCCAGCTCACCCGTAGCGGGAGTAACACCAGAGACCCAGTACTTC
CASSPVAGVTPETQYF
>TRBV12-3/TRBV12-4|-|-|TRBJ1-5
TGTGCCAGCAGTCCCCGGGACGGTTCGTTCGGGCCCCAGCATTTT
CASSPRDGSFGPQHF
>TRBV9|TRBD1|few|TRBJ1-2
TGTGCCAGCAGCGTAGGCCCGGGACAGGGTGATGGCTACACCTTC
CASSVGPGQGDGYTF
>TRBV5-1|-|few|TRBJ2-3
TGCGCCAGCAGCTGGGGGAGACTGACTAGTAACTTGGGGGATACGCAGTATTTT
CASSWGRLTSNLGDTQYF
>TRBV15|TRBD1|-|TRBJ2-7
TGTGCCACCAGAACCGCAGCGGGACAGGGTTTCCACGAGCAGTACTTC
CATRTAAGQGFHEQYF
>TRBV6-1|-|-|TRBJ2-5
TGTGCCAGCAGATTCCCGGGAGTGGGAGAGACCCAGTACTTC
CASRFPGVGETQYF
>TRBV6-1|-|-|TRBJ2-5
TGTGCCAGCAGCCCGGCCCCGACAGGTCGAAGGCAAGGGGCCCAGTACTTC
CASSPAPTGRRQGAQYF
>TRBV7-2|TRBD1|few|TRBJ2-3
TGTGCCAGCAGCTTCGGACAGGGTCGCGGCACAGATACGCAGTATTTT
CASSFGQGRGTDTQYF
>TRBV19|TRBD2|few|TRBJ2-1
TGTGCCAGTAGTATAGTGGGGACTAGGAAGTACAATGAGCAGTTCTTC
CASSIVGTRKYNEQFF
>TRBV20-1|-|few|TRBJ2-5
TGCAGTGCTGGAGGCCCGACTTTACAAGAGACCCAGTACTTC
CSAGGPTLQETQYF
>TRBV28|-|-|TRBJ2-2
TGTGCCAGCTATATCCCCGGTCCGGGCGACACCGGGGAGCTGTTTTTT
CASYIPGPGDTGELFF
>TRBV7-6|TRBD1|few|TRBJ1-4
TGTGCCAGCAGCTTCGGACAGGGAGAAAAACTGTTTTTT
CASSFGQGEKLFF
>TRBV5-1|-|-|TRBJ2-7
TGCGCCAGCAGCTTGGTTCGCGGTACGGCTAGTTCGGGAGACGAGCAGTACTTC
CASSLVRGTASSGDEQYF
>TRBV29-1|-|many|TRBJ2-2
TGCAGCGTCGGCAGGCATAGAGAGATGTCCACCGGGGAGCTGTTTTTT
CSVGRHREMSTGELFF
>TRBV2|-|once|TRBJ2-3
TGTGCCAGCAGGATTCAGACGACTAGCACAGATACGCAGTATTTT
CASRIQTTSTDTQYF
>TRBV29-1|-|many|TRBJ1-2
TGCAGCGTTGAACGGGGCCAGGGGTATGGCTACACCTTC
CSVERGQGYGYTF
>TRBV20-1|-|many|TRBJ2-5
TGCAGTGCTAGGAAGCAAGAGACCCAGTACTTC
CSARKQETQYF
>TRBV29-1|TRBD1|few|TRBJ2-2
TGCAGCGTTGAACCGGACAGGAGCACCGGGGAGCTGTTTTTT
CSVEPDRSTGELFF